The sequence of this T cell receptor (beta chain) was determined in a study of regulatory T cells in long-lasting Graves disease. This clonotype came up many times. Its antigen is not identified. The time point was: newly diagnosed GD, antithyroid drugs for less than 3 months. Extracted RNA from PBMCs served as the source of the TCR library. General study findings and limits: Among samples with persistent disease, TRBV28, TRBJ1-2 and TRBJ2-5 were favored. Those with persistent disease had in common more public clonotypes (about 3,000) than new patients (roughly 1,000).

Through Arm-PCR of CDR3 regions and iRepertoire HTBI primers, TCR beta libraries were built. In TCRdb, the multiplex PCR reads were re-called with MiXCR into one record per CDR3 protein. The sample has around 500,000 distinct CDR3 sequences, approximately 12% seen once; the top ten hold approximately 9.6%. The CDR3 loop spans 14 amino acids. Trimming removed 2 bases at V and 4 bases at J, with 11 bases between. Germline CDR1 and CDR2: LGHDT and YNNKEL (reference sequence). This same sample was also part of a study on T cells in Graves' hyperthyroidism and ophthalmopathy. As that study records: Patients aged 18 to 65 with hyperthyroidism were newly diagnosed, with duration under 2 months. A first-round RT-PCR of the TCR CDR3 used the HTBI primer set.

The chain carries TRBV3-1 and TRBJ1-1; D is undetermined. This TCR came from a woman aged 25 to 39 with Graves disease. This specimen was peripheral blood mononuclear cells (PBMCs), taken at new diagnosis, from a patient treated with antithyroid drugs. The CDR3 loop reads CASSQSNLGTEAFF. DNA for the CDR3: TGTGCCAGCAGCCAAAGTAATTTGGGCACTGAAGCTTTCTTT.